One sample yielded the 10 T cell receptor beta chains listed below, sequenced in a study of cytomegalovirus exposure and HLA in healthy donors. The PCR made use of 60 Vbeta and 13 Jbeta primers. TCRdb's table, derived via immunoSEQ multiplex PCR, lists solely in-frame clones and lacks some. The table lists under 150,000 clones, around 72% of them singletons, with less than 2% in the top ten. The source material was PBMCs. All receptors come from a woman aged 18 to 35 in good health and CMV-seronegative.

The chain recombines TRBV7-2 with TRBJ1-1, with D tentatively TRBD1 (5 bases). The CDR3 has 15 amino acids. V lost 4 bases, J lost 3 bases, and 15 bases lay in between. Germline V gives CDR1 SGHTA, CDR2 FQGNSA. The CDR3 coding sequence is TGTGCCAGCAGCTCCCCGGACACCCTTTACACTGAAGCTTTCTTT. Residues: CASSSPDTLYTEAFF. Looking up the rest from reference TRBV7-2 and TRBJ1-1 gives the full variable domain: GAGVSQSPSNKVTEKGKDVELRCDPISGHTALYWYRQSLGQGLEFLIYFQGNSAPDKSGLPSDRFSAERTGGSVSTLTIQRTQQEDSAVYLCASSSPDTLYTEAFFGQGTRLTVV.

The V call is TRBV9, the J call TRBJ2-3; D possibly corresponds to TRBD1 (6 bases). V was shortened by 4 bases and J by 5 bases, with 17 bases between the two germline ends. The CDR3 spans 15 residues. In germline, CDR1 is SGDLS, CDR2 YYNGEE. This CDR3 reads CASSFRGRLRDTQYF. The DNA for the CDR3 is TGTGCCAGCAGCTTCAGGGGTAGACTAAGAGATACGCAGTATTTT.

This rearrangement joins TRBV11-2 to TRBJ2-1; 10 positions match TRBD2. This CDR3 has 16 residues. J was trimmed by 8 bases and V by 0 bases; bases with no gene match: 7. Germline V gene data show CDR1 as SGHAT and CDR2 as FQNNGV. The CDR3 DNA sequence: TGTGCCAGCAGCTTAGATCGCAGCGGGAGGGCCGATGAGCAGTTCTTC. It codes for CASSLDRSGRADEQFF. Drawing the rest from reference TRBV11-2 and TRBJ2-1, the complete variable domain is EAGVAQSPRYKIIEKRQSVAFWCNPISGHATLYWYQQILGQGPKLLIQFQNNGVVDDSQLPKDRFSAERLKGVDSTLKIQPAKLEDSAVYLCASSLDRSGRADEQFFGPGTRLTVL.

Only a few counts were recorded for this clone. The rearrangement joins TRBV5-4 to TRBJ2-7, with TRBD2 matching 9 bases. CDR3 size: 13 residues. The germline V gene encodes CDR1 SGHNT and CDR2 YYREEE (reference sequence). The V segment lost 0 bases and the J segment 5 bases; nucleotides outside the gene matches: 0. CDR3 sequence: CASSLGLADEQYF. CDR3 in DNA: TGTGCCAGCAGCTTGGGACTAGCGGACGAGCAGTACTTC.

The chain is built from TRBV30 and TRBJ2-2; perhaps TRBD2 as D (6 bases). Between the trimmed V and J ends, which lost 1 base and 3 bases, there was a span of 15 bases. Germline CDR1 GTSNPN, CDR2 SVGIG (reference sequence). The CDR3 has 16 amino acids. For the CDR3, the DNA is TGTGCCTGGAGTGATGGAAGTAGCGGAGACACCGGGGAGCTGTTTTTT. Translating gives CAWSDGSSGDTGELFF.

The chain uses TRBV2 and TRBJ1-5; the D gene is possibly TRBD1 (6 bases). CDR3 length: 15 residues. The germline V gene encodes CDR1 SNHLY and CDR2 FYNNEI. V was shortened by 0 bases and J by 4 bases, with 10 bases between the two germline ends. The CDR3 loop reads CASSEAGQGNQPQHF. Here the CDR3 DNA reads TGTGCCAGCAGTGAAGCGGGCCAGGGGAATCAGCCCCAGCATTTT.

This clone was recorded only once. This chain uses TRBV19 with TRBJ1-1, with TRBD1 matching over 10 bases. The CDR3 runs 16 residues. V was clipped by 4 bases and J by 3 bases; unmatched bases: 8. Per the germline V gene, CDR1 is LNHDA and CDR2 is SQIVND (reference sequence). The CDR3, as DNA: TGTGCCAGTAGTACTGGGACAGGGGAAGGGCACACTGAAGCTTTCTTT. Residues: CASSTGTGEGHTEAFF.

This clone is a singleton in its sample. The chain's CDR3 is CASSTWTSGKAFF. CDR3 nucleotide sequence: TGTGCCAGCAGCACCTGGACATCGGGCAAAGCTTTCTTT. This chain links TRBV5-4 with TRBJ1-1, with a weak D call TRBD1 (5 bases). The germline gives CDR1 SGHNT, CDR2 YYREEE (reference sequence). The CDR3 loop spans 13 amino acids. The germline V and J ends were trimmed by 4 bases and 9 bases, with 16 bases remaining between them.

V gene TRBV5-6 combines with J gene TRBJ2-7; D not resolved. V lost 0 bases, J lost 6 bases, and 13 bases lay in between. CDR3 size: 14 residues. Germline values: CDR1 SGHDT, CDR2 YYEEEE. For the CDR3, the DNA is TGTGCCAGCAGCTTGGCGGAGACTCTTCGCGAGCAGTACTTC. Protein sequence: CASSLAETLREQYF.

The rearrangement joins TRBV2 to TRBJ2-1; TRBD2 agrees at 11 bases. This CDR3 contains 15 residues. Germline CDR1 SNHLY, CDR2 FYNNEI. With V trimmed by 4 bases and J by 8 bases, 7 bases remained unmatched. Here the CDR3 reads CASSGGLAGGDEQFF. The CDR3 nucleotides are TGTGCCAGCAGTGGAGGACTAGCGGGCGGGGATGAGCAGTTCTTC.